One and the same sample provided the 20 T cell receptor beta chains below, sequenced in a study of cytomegalovirus exposure and HLA in healthy donors (dated by TCRdb to 2016 to 2017). Library construction relied on the immunoSEQ multiplex PCR assay. A mixture of 60 forward primers for TCR Vbeta segments and 13 reverse primers for TCR Jbeta segments was used in the multiplex PCR. In its TCRdb copy, this immuneACCESS table keeps in-frame sequences only and misses some clones. Where compared with another copy, unresolved V genes explain less than half of these, and the others have no known cause. Here the sample has about 200,000 clones; roughly 80% occur a single time. In total, the top ten clones hold roughly 15% of the sample. The sample comprised PBMCs. These receptors originate from a man between 40 and 49 years old in good health and CMV-seronegative.

This clone was found once. The chain has TRBV7-3 and TRBJ2-2; 9 nucleotides line up with TRBD1. This CDR3 is 14 amino acids long. Germline CDR1 reads SGHTA; CDR2 reads FQGTGA. V was pared by 6 bases and J by 6 bases, with 5 bases of the junction left unmatched. As DNA, the CDR3 is TGTGCCAGCAGGGCACAGGGGGCGCCCGGGGAGCTGTTTTTT. Its translation is CASRAQGAPGELFF.

The chain employs TRBV28 and TRBJ2-3; 8 nucleotides align to TRBD2. V was pared by 2 bases and J by 2 bases, with 3 bases of the junction left unmatched. CDR1 and CDR2 from the germline V gene are MDHEN and SYDVKM. The CDR3 has 15 residues. The CDR3 DNA reads as TGTGCCAGCAGTTTAACTAGCGGCAACACAGATACGCAGTATTTT. As protein: CASSLTSGNTDTQYF.

This clone has more than one count but fewer than ten. The chain has TRBV5-4 and TRBJ1-1; D gene uncertain. In germline, CDR1 is SGHNT, CDR2 YYREEE (reference sequence). The V end lost 0 bases, the J end lost 8 bases, and 5 bases lay between the germline ends. The CDR3 runs to 11 residues. This chain's CDR3 is CASSLEREAFF. The CDR3 region has the DNA TGTGCCAGCAGCTTGGAGAGAGAAGCTTTCTTT.

This chain joins TRBV5-1 and TRBJ2-5; D not resolved. The V gene lost 0 bases and the J gene lost 2 bases, with 11 bases spanning the gap. CDR3 length: 15 residues. Looked up from germline, CDR1 is SGHRS and CDR2 is YFSETQ. In DNA, the CDR3 is TGCGCCAGCAGCTTGGATTCAAGCTATCAAGAGACCCAGTACTTC. This translates into CASSLDSSYQETQYF.

The chain carries TRBV4-1 and TRBJ1-2; D ambiguous. V dropped 0 bases and J dropped 5 bases, with 16 bases sitting between them. Germline values: CDR1 MGHRA, CDR2 YSYEKL. The CDR3 contains 16 residues. DNA of the CDR3: TGCGCCAGCAGCCAAGATCGCGGCCCAAGACGGTATGGCTACACCTTC. Translating gives CASSQDRGPRRYGYTF.

This clone was observed once. The V and J genes are TRBV10-3 and TRBJ2-7, with D maybe TRBD2 (5 bases). Germline V gene lookup returns CDR1 ENHRY and CDR2 SYGVKD. This CDR3 region has 15 residues. Trimming took off 2 bases at V and 3 bases at J, with 14 bases between the two ends. CDR3 nucleotide sequence: TGTGCCATCAGTGAGGACCAGCGGTCCGTCTACGAGCAGTACTTC. It is translated as CAISEDQRSVYEQYF.

The chain joins TRBV13 to TRBJ2-7; 7 positions agree with TRBD2. CDR1 and CDR2 (germline): PRHDT, FYEKMQ (reference sequence). The CDR3 is made up of 13 amino acids. The J segment lost 7 bases and the V segment lost 3 bases, leaving 6 bases of the junction unmatched. CDR3 coding DNA: TGTGCCAGCAGCTTGGGGAGGGCCCGGGAGCAGTACTTC. It encodes CASSLGRAREQYF.

For this clone: An end of the junction does not agree with germline; a read error may underlie this. The genes are TRBV7-9 and TRBJ1-2; the D is unclear. CDR3 size: 12 residues. Germline CDR1 and CDR2: SEHNR and FQNEAQ (reference sequence). CDR3 sequence (DNA): TGTTCCAGCAGCATCGGAGTCTATGGCTACACCTTC. Translated: CSSSIGVYGYTF. Filled out from reference TRBV7-9 and TRBJ1-2, the complete variable domain reads DTGVSQNPRHKITKRGQNVTFRCDPISEHNRLYWYRQTLGQGPEFLTYFQNEAQLEKSRLLSDRFSAERPKGSFSTLEIQRTEQGDSAMYLCSSSIGVYGYTFGSGTRLTVV.

A note on this clone: A read error may account for a junction end that differs from germline. The V gene is TRBV7-9, the J gene TRBJ2-1; D might be TRBD2 (5 bases). Germline CDR1 SEHNR, CDR2 FQNEAQ (reference sequence). The CDR3 has 15 amino acids. The CDR3 here is CSSSLSSGGFHEQFF. The CDR3 coding sequence is TGTTCCAGCAGCTTATCGTCTGGCGGGTTTCATGAGCAGTTCTTC.

The genes are TRBV28 and TRBJ2-7; 9 nucleotides align to TRBD2. This CDR3 has 16 amino acids. CDR1 is MDHEN, CDR2 SYDVKM, per germline. V was clipped by 6 bases and J by 3 bases; unmatched bases: 12. The CDR3 nucleotides read TGTGCCAGCAGGCGGGGCCCGGGACTAGCAGGCTACGAGCAGTACTTC. Encoded protein: CASRRGPGLAGYEQYF.

This sequence joins TRBV15 and TRBJ2-7; 14 positions agree with TRBD2. Germline V gene sequence: CDR1 LNHNV, CDR2 YYDKDF (reference sequence). The CDR3 has 20 amino acids. Unmatched junction bases numbered 14, after V lost 1 base and J lost 3 bases. Here the CDR3 reads CATSRVRTTSGRAQSYEQYF. CDR3 in DNA: TGTGCCACCAGCAGAGTACGGACGACTAGCGGGAGGGCACAAAGCTACGAGCAGTACTTC.

J is TRBJ2-1 and V is TRBV6-6; 11 nucleotides match TRBD2. Trimming removed 5 bases from V and 4 bases from J; junction bases left unmatched: 7. The CDR3 is 16 residues long. Germline V lookup: CDR1 MNHNY, CDR2 SVGAGI (reference sequence). The CDR3, as DNA: TGTGCCAGCAGTCTGGGACTAGCGGAACGTTACAATGAGCAGTTCTTC. This gives the protein CASSLGLAERYNEQFF.

The gene calls are TRBV7-9 and TRBJ2-1, with TRBD2 identical over 10 bases. V shed 2 bases, J shed 7 bases, and the junction held 5 bases outside the gene matches. Looked up from germline, CDR1 is SEHNR and CDR2 is FQNEAQ (reference sequence). This CDR3 is built from 15 residues. The CDR3 is CASSLLAGGLNEQFF. As DNA, the CDR3 is TGTGCCAGCAGCTTATTAGCGGGAGGTTTAAATGAGCAGTTCTTC.

The V gene is TRBV6-5, the J gene TRBJ2-2; TRBD2 matches 7 bases. Germline CDR1 MNHEY, CDR2 SVGAGI. The J segment lost 2 bases and the V segment lost 2 bases, leaving 2 bases of the junction unmatched. The CDR3 totals 15 residues. CDR3 region: CASSYGGGNTGELFF. The CDR3 coding sequence is TGTGCCAGCAGTTACGGCGGGGGTAACACCGGGGAGCTGTTTTTT.

This rearrangement joins TRBV7-2 to TRBJ2-1; 9 nucleotides line up with TRBD2. With V trimmed by 1 base and J by 1 base, 2 bases remained unmatched. Germline lookup yields CDR1 SGHTA and CDR2 FQGNSA. The CDR3 is 16 amino acids. CDR3 nucleotide sequence: TGTGCCAGCAGCTTAGAAGCGGGGGGATCCTACAATGAGCAGTTCTTC. It is translated as CASSLEAGGSYNEQFF.

This clone was picked up one time. In nucleotides, the CDR3 is TGCAGCGTTGAGAGCGGAAACTCCTACAATGAGCAGTTCTTC. This encodes CSVESGNSYNEQFF. This rearrangement joins TRBV29-1 to TRBJ2-1; TRBD2 might be the D (5 bases). Germline V gene lookup returns CDR1 SQVTM and CDR2 ANQGSEA. The CDR3 contains 14 residues. Trimming cost V 3 bases and J 0 bases, with 9 bases left between them.

The CDR3 is CASSQDGRPSYNEQFF. DNA for the CDR3: TGCGCCAGCAGCCAAGATGGCAGGCCCTCCTACAATGAGCAGTTCTTC. The J gene is TRBJ2-1, the V gene TRBV4-3; D is undetermined. The germline V gene has CDR1 LGHNA and CDR2 YSLEER. The CDR3 sequence is 16 residues long. Trimming pared 0 bases from V and 0 bases from J, leaving 9 bases between.

This clone was seen once. The chain employs TRBV10-3 and TRBJ1-5, with no clear D. V dropped 3 bases and J dropped 0 bases, with 3 bases sitting between them. This CDR3 spans 13 amino acids. Germline V CDR1 and CDR2: ENHRY, SYGVKD. The CDR3 DNA reads as TGTGCCATCAGTGACAGTAGCAATCAGCCCCAGCATTTT. Translation: CAISDSSNQPQHF.

J is TRBJ2-7 and V is TRBV5-4; 7 bases align to TRBD2. Trimming at V came to 3 bases and at J to 0 bases, leaving 3 bases not matched to a gene. CDR3 size: 14 residues. Per the germline V gene, CDR1 is SGHNT and CDR2 is YYREEE (reference sequence). CDR3 sequence reads: CASSSRGSSYEQYF. The CDR3 coding sequence is TGTGCCAGCAGCTCCCGCGGGAGCTCCTACGAGCAGTACTTC.

This chain joins TRBV11-2 and TRBJ2-2; D possibly corresponds to TRBD2 (5 bases). Deletions cut 2 bases from V and 3 bases from J, with 10 bases between. The CDR3 consists of 15 residues. CDR1 and CDR2 from the germline V gene are SGHAT and FQNNGV. This chain's CDR3 is CASSLIGMDTGELFF. The CDR3 bases are TGTGCCAGCAGCTTAATCGGGATGGACACCGGGGAGCTGTTTTTT.